These 13 T cell receptor beta chains originate from one sample sequenced in a study of blood T cell repertoires in COVID-19. The protocol was immunoSEQ multiplex PCR, while the TCRdb copy is restricted to in-frame clones and leaves out a portion. The sample shows approximately 210,000 clones, more than 85% of them seen only once. Sequenced input: peripheral blood. These receptors were obtained from a man aged 35 to 55 with acute or convalescent COVID-19.

The chain has TRBV18 and TRBJ2-3, with 8 bases lining up with TRBD2. J gave up 0 bases and V 0 bases, and 2 bases lay outside the gene matches. The CDR3 is made up of 16 amino acids. CDR1 and CDR2 from the germline V gene are KGHSH and LQKENI. CDR3 in amino acids: CASSPPASGSTDTQYF. The CDR3 nucleotides read TGTGCCAGCTCACCACCGGCTAGCGGGAGCACAGATACGCAGTATTTT.

This clone was counted only a few times. The rearrangement links TRBV10-2 to TRBJ2-1, with 7 bases lining up with TRBD1. The CDR3 is made up of 14 amino acids. From germline, CDR1 is WSHSY and CDR2 SAAADI. J lost 3 bases, V lost 6 bases, and 5 bases had no gene match. The CDR3 nucleotides read TGCGCCAGCAGAGGGACAGAACTCTACAATGAGCAGTTCTTC. Residues: CASRGTELYNEQFF.

The rearrangement joins TRBV4-1 to TRBJ2-3, with 14 positions matching TRBD2. The V segment lost 4 bases and the J segment 4 bases; nucleotides outside the gene matches: 1. Germline CDR1 MGHRA, CDR2 YSYEKL. This CDR3 has 15 amino acids. The CDR3 reads CASSRGLAGADTQYF. The DNA of the CDR3 is TGCGCCAGCAGCCGGGGACTAGCGGGGGCAGATACGCAGTATTTT.

The CDR3 is CASSIRQTQAEQYF. Here the CDR3 DNA reads TGTGCCAGTAGTATCCGGCAGACCCAGGCCGAGCAGTACTTC. The chain employs TRBV19 and TRBJ2-7; no definite D call. The CDR3 loop spans 14 amino acids. Trimming took 3 bases from V and 6 from J, leaving 15 bases between them. CDR1 is LNHDA, CDR2 SQIVND, per germline (reference sequence).

This sequence joins TRBV7-3 and TRBJ2-3, with 7 positions matching TRBD2. CDR1 and CDR2 from the germline V gene are SGHTA and FQGTGA. V lost 4 bases and J lost 3; bases outside the gene matches: 7. CDR3 length: 15 residues. As DNA, the CDR3 is TGTGCCAGCAGCTCACGACTAGCCGGGACAGATACGCAGTATTTT. Translated: CASSSRLAGTDTQYF.

The DNA of the CDR3 is TGTGCCAGCAGTCCACAAGGACAGGGCTCGTATAGCAATCAGCCCCAGCATTTT. The encoded protein is CASSPQGQGSYSNQPQHF. This rearrangement joins TRBV6-6 to TRBJ1-5; 8 nucleotides align to TRBD1. CDR1 MNHNY and CDR2 SVGAGI come from the germline V gene (reference sequence). The length of the CDR3 is 18 residues. After removal of 5 bases from V and 0 bases from J, the junction contained 12 bases not matched to a gene.

The chain carries TRBV5-1 and TRBJ2-5; 9 bases are shared with TRBD1. Per germline, CDR1 SGHRS and CDR2 YFSETQ. V was pared by 0 bases and J by 4 bases, with 7 bases of the junction left unmatched. The CDR3 extends over 16 amino acids. The CDR3 DNA reads as TGCGCCAGCAGCTTGGGGGACAGGGTGTTGGGAGAGACCCAGTACTTC. Protein sequence: CASSLGDRVLGETQYF.

The rearrangement joins TRBV27 to TRBJ2-1, with TRBD1 identical over 7 bases. CDR1 is MNHEY, CDR2 SMNVEV, per germline (reference sequence). This CDR3 comprises 14 residues. Trimming took 6 bases from V and 6 from J; bases not matched to a gene: 8. The CDR3 nucleotides read TGTGCCAGCAGCCGAGACAGGGAGTCCAATGAGCAGTTCTTC. Its protein product is CASSRDRESNEQFF.

The V call is TRBV18, the J call TRBJ1-1, with TRBD1 identical over 10 bases. Germline V gene data show CDR1 as KGHSH and CDR2 as LQKENI. There are 13 residues in the CDR3. Trimming at V came to 8 bases and at J to 8 bases, leaving 8 bases not matched to a gene. CDR3 protein: CASLPGDRGEAFF. CDR3 DNA: TGTGCCAGCCTTCCCGGGGACAGGGGAGAAGCTTTCTTT.

A word on this clone: Within the sample, other DNA sequences also encode this same CDR3. This rearrangement joins TRBV2 to TRBJ2-3, with D possibly matching TRBD2 (5 bases). The CDR3 extends over 14 amino acids. Trimming left V 3 bases short and J 3 bases short, with 10 bases between. The germline V gene has CDR1 SNHLY and CDR2 FYNNEI. CDR3 loop: CASSEASPTDTQYF. The CDR3 DNA reads TGTGCCAGCAGTGAGGCTAGCCCTACAGATACGCAGTATTTT.

V is TRBV28 and J is TRBJ1-2; 12 bases match TRBD1. Trimming cost V 4 bases and J 3 bases; bases outside gene matches: 12. This CDR3 is built from 18 residues. Germline values: CDR1 MDHEN, CDR2 SYDVKM. As DNA, the CDR3 is TGTGCCAGCAGTTCCCTAGCCTCGGGACAGGGGGCCGACTATGGCTACACCTTC. It specifies CASSSLASGQGADYGYTF.

The chain couples TRBV30 to TRBJ1-1, with D tentatively TRBD1 (6 bases). V lost 3 bases, J lost 11 bases, and 19 bases lay in between. The CDR3 is made up of 13 amino acids. CDR1 is GTSNPN and CDR2 is SVGIG in the germline V gene (reference sequence). The CDR3 DNA sequence: TGTGCCTGGAGATACAGGGCACCCTTAGGCGCTTTCTTT. Translating it yields CAWRYRAPLGAFF.

This clone was seen once. V and J are TRBV4-1 and TRBJ2-1; the D is unclear. The germline gives CDR1 MGHRA, CDR2 YSYEKL. With 3 bases removed from V and 4 bases from J, the gap between germline ends came to 4 bases. The CDR3 loop spans 12 amino acids. Here the CDR3 DNA reads TGCGCCAGCAGCCACGAGTACAATGAGCAGTTCTTC. The encoded protein is CASSHEYNEQFF.